The clone carrying this T cell receptor (beta chain) showed up just once. These data originate in a study of blood T cell repertoires in COVID-19. Study in general: The origin of the acute and convalescent COVID-19 samples was the United States, Italy and Spain. Sources were T cells, B-cell-depleted T cells, or PBMCs; the material itself was cDNA or gDNA.

Authors' methods: Cell counts per sample came from amplifying reference gene primers. TCRdb's table, derived via immunoSEQ multiplex PCR, lists solely in-frame clones and lacks some. V, J and clone size derive from that table, while D and trimming were established from the DNA sequence. This sample has over 250,000 clones, with around 87% found just once. CDR3 length: 12 residues. Germline loops: CDR1 SQVTM, CDR2 ANQGSEA. The V end was cut by 7 bases, the J end by 3 bases, with 12 bases between. The V call is TRBV29-1, the J call TRBJ2-5; D not certain. This TCR derives from a woman in her 50s with acute or convalescent COVID-19. The sequenced material came from peripheral blood. CDR3 coding DNA: TGCAGCGCCCTTTTAGGAGAAGAGACCCAGTACTTC. It specifies CSALLGEETQYF.